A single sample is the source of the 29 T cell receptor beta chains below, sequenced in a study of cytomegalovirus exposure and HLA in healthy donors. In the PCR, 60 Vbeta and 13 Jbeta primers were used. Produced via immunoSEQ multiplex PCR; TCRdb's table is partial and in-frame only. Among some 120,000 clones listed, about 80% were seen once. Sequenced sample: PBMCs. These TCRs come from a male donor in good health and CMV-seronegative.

In DNA, the CDR3 is TGTGCCAGCAGCTCAGAGGTCGATAATTCACCCCTCCACTTT. Its translation is CASSSEVDNSPLHF. This chain links TRBV5-6 with TRBJ1-6; D gene unclear. Germline lookup yields CDR1 SGHDT and CDR2 YYEEEE. Trimming removed 3 bases from V and 5 bases from J, with 9 bases in between. This CDR3 is built from 14 residues.

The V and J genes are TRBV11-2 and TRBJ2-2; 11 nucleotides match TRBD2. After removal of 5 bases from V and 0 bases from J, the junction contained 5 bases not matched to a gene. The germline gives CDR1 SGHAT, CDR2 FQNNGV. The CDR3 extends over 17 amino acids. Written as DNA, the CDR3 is TGTGCCAGCAGCAGAACTAGCGGGGGACCGAACACCGGGGAGCTGTTTTTT. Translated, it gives CASSRTSGGPNTGELFF.

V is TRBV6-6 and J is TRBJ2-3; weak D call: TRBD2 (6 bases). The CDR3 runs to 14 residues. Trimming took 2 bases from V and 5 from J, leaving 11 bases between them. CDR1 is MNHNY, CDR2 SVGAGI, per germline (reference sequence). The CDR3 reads CASSYSRGGDTQYF. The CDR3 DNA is TGTGCCAGCAGTTACAGTCGGGGAGGAGATACGCAGTATTTT.

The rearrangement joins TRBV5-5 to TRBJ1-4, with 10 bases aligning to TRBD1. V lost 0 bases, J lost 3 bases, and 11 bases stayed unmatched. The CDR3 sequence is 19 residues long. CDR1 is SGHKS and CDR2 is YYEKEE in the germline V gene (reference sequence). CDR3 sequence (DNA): TGTGCCAGCAGCTTGGCTCGCGGGACAGGGGTTTTGTCTAATGAAAAACTGTTTTTT. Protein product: CASSLARGTGVLSNEKLFF.

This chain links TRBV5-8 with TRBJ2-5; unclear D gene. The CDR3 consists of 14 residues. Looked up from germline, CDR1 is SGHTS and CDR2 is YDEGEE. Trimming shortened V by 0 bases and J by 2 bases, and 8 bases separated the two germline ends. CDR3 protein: CASSLVTGQETQYF. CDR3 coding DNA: TGTGCCAGCAGCTTGGTAACTGGTCAAGAGACCCAGTACTTC.

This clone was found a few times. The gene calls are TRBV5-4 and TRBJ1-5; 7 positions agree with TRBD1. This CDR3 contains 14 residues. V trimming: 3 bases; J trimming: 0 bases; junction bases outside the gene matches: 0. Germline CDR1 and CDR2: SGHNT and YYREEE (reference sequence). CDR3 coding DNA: TGTGCCAGCAGCTACAGGGGTAGCAATCAGCCCCAGCATTTT. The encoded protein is CASSYRGSNQPQHF.

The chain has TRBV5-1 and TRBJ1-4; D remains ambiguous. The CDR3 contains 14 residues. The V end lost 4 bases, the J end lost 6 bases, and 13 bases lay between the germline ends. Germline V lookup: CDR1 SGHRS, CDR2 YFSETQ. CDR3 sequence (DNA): TGCGCCAGCAGCCCACGATACTTAGATGAAAAACTGTTTTTT. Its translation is CASSPRYLDEKLFF. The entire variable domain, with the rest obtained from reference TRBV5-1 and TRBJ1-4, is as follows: KAGVTQTPRYLIKTRGQQVTLSCSPISGHRSVSWYQQTPGQGLQFLFEYFSETQRNKGNFPGRFSGRQFSNSRSEMNVSTLELGDSALYLCASSPRYLDEKLFFGSGTQLSVL.

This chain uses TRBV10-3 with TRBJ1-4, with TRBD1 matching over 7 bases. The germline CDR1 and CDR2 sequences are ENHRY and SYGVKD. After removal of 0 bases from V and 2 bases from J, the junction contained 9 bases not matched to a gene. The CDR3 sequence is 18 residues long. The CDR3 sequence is CAISESSKTGRTNEKLFF. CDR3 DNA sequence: TGTGCCATCAGTGAGTCGAGTAAGACAGGGCGCACTAATGAAAAACTGTTTTTT.

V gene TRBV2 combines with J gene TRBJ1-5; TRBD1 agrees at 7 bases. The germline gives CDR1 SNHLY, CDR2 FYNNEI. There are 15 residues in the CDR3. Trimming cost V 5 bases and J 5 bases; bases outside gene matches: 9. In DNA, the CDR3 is TGTGCCAGCAGTAATATCGACAGGGAGGATCAGCCCCAGCATTTT. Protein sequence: CASSNIDREDQPQHF.

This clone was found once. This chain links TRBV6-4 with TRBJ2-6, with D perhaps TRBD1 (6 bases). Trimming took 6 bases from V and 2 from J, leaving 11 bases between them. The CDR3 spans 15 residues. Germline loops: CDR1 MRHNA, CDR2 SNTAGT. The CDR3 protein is CASRPEGAGANVLTF. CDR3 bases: TGTGCCAGCAGACCCGAGGGGGCTGGGGCCAACGTCCTGACTTTC.

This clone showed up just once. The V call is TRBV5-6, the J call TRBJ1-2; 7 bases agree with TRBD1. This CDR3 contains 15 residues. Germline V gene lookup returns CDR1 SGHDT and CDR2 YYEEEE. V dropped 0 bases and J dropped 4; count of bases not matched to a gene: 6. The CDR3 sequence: CASSLGAGGTYGYTF. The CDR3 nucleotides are TGTGCCAGCAGCTTGGGAGCAGGGGGTACCTATGGCTACACCTTC.

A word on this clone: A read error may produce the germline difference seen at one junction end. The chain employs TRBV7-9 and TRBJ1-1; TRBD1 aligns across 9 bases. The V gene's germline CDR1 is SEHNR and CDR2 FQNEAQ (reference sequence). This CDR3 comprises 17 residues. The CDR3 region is CSSSRPLTGGAGTEAFF. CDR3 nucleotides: TGTTCCAGCAGCCGACCCTTAACAGGGGGCGCGGGTACTGAAGCTTTCTTT.

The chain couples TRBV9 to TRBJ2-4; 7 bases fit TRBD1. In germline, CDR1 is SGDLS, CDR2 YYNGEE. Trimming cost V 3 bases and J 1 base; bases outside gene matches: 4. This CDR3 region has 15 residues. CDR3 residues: CASSEGARAKNIQYF. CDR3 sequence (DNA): TGTGCCAGCAGCGAGGGGGCGCGGGCCAAAAACATTCAGTACTTC.

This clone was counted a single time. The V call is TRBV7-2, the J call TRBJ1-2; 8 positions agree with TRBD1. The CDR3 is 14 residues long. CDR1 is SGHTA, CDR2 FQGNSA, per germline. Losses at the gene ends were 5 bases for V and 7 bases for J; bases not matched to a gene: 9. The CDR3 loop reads CASSKGTGGSGYTF. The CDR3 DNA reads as TGTGCCAGCAGCAAGGGGACAGGTGGAAGTGGCTACACCTTC.

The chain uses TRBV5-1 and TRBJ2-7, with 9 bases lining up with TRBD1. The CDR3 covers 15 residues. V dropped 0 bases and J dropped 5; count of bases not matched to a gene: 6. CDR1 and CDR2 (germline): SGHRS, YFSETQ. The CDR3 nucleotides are TGCGCCAGCAGCTTGGTAGGGACAGGGACTCACGAGCAGTACTTC. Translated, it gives CASSLVGTGTHEQYF.

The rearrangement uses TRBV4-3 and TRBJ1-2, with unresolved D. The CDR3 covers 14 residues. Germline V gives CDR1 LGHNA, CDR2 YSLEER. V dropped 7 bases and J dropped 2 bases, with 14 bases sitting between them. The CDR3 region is CASTPARGNYGYTF. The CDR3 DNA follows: TGCGCCAGCACCCCCGCCCGGGGAAACTATGGCTACACCTTC.

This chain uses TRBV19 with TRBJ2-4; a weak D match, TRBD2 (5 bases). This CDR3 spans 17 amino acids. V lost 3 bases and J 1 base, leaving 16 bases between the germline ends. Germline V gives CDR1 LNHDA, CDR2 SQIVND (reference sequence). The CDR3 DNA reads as TGTGCCAGTAGTATCTTAGGGTCCCGAGGGGCCAAAAACATTCAGTACTTC. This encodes CASSILGSRGAKNIQYF.

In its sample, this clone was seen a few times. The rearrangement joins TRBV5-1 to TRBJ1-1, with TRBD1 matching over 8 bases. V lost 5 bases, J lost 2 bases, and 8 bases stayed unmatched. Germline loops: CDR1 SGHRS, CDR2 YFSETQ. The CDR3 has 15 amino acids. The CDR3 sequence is CASRPQGQGNTEAFF. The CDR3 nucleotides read TGCGCCAGCAGACCCCAAGGACAGGGTAACACTGAAGCTTTCTTT.

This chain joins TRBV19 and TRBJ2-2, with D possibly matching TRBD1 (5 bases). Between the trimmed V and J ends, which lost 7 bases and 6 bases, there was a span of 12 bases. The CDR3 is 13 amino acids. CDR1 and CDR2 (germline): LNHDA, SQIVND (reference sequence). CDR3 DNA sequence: TGTGCCAGTAAGGTCAGGGTAGCCGGGGAGCTGTTTTTT. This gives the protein CASKVRVAGELFF. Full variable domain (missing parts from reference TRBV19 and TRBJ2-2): DGGITQSPKYLFRKEGQNVTLSCEQNLNHDAMYWYRQDPGQGLRLIYYSQIVNDFQKGDIAEGYSVSREKKESFPLTVTSAQKNPTAFYLCASKVRVAGELFFGEGSRLTVL.

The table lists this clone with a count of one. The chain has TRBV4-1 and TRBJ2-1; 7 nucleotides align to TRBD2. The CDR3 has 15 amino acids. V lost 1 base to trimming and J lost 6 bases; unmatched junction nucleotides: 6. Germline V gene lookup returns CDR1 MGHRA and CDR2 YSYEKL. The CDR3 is CASSQVGGRANEQFF. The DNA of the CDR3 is TGCGCCAGCAGCCAAGTAGGAGGGAGGGCCAATGAGCAGTTCTTC.

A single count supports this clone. The CDR3 is CASSTNRVPQPQHF. The DNA of the CDR3 is TGTGCCAGTAGTACAAACAGGGTACCTCAGCCCCAGCATTTT. V is TRBV19 and J is TRBJ1-5, with a possible D match to TRBD1 (6 bases). Germline V lookup: CDR1 LNHDA, CDR2 SQIVND (reference sequence). Trimming took off 4 bases at V and 6 bases at J, with 13 bases between the two ends. This CDR3 region has 14 residues. Complete variable domain (other parts from reference TRBV19 and TRBJ1-5): DGGITQSPKYLFRKEGQNVTLSCEQNLNHDAMYWYRQDPGQGLRLIYYSQIVNDFQKGDIAEGYSVSREKKESFPLTVTSAQKNPTAFYLCASSTNRVPQPQHFGDGTRLSIL.

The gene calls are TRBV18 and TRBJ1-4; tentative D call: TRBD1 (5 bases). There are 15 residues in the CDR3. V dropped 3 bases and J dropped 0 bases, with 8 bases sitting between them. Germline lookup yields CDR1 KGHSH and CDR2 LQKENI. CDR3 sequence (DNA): TGTGCCAGCTCACCTCGGGGGGCAACTAATGAAAAACTGTTTTTT. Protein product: CASSPRGATNEKLFF.

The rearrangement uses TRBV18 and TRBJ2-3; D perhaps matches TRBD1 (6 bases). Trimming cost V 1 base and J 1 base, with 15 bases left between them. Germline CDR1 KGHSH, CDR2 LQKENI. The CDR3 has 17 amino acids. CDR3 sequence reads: CASSPLTWTDRTDTQYF. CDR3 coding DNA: TGTGCCAGCTCACCACTTACTTGGACAGACCGCACAGATACGCAGTATTTT.

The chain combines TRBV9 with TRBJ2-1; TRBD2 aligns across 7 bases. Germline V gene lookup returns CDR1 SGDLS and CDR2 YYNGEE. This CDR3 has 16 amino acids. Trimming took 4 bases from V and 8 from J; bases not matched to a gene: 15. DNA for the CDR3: TGTGCCAGCAGCTCGACAAGGAGACTAGCTTGGGATGAGCAGTTCTTC. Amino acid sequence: CASSSTRRLAWDEQFF.

CDR3 bases: TGTGCCAGCAGCCCACCCCCACAGGGTGCCGGGGAGCTGTTTTTT. This translates into CASSPPPQGAGELFF. The chain employs TRBV28 and TRBJ2-2; D is perhaps TRBD1 (6 bases). The ends were cut back, 6 bases at V and 6 bases at J, with 17 bases in the middle. Germline V gene data show CDR1 as MDHEN and CDR2 as SYDVKM. This CDR3 contains 15 residues.

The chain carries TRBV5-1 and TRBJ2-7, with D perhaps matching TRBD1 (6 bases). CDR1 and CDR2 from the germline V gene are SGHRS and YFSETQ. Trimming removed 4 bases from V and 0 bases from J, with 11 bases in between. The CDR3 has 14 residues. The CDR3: CASSPDSLSYEQYF. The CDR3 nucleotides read TGCGCCAGCAGCCCGGACAGCCTCTCCTACGAGCAGTACTTC.

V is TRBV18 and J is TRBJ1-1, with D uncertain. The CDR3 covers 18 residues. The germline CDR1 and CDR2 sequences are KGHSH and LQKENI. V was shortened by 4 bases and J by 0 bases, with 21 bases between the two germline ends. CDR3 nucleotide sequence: TGTGCCAGCTCACGTTTTAATGTGCTACCTTCTTTGAACACTGAAGCTTTCTTT. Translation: CASSRFNVLPSLNTEAFF.

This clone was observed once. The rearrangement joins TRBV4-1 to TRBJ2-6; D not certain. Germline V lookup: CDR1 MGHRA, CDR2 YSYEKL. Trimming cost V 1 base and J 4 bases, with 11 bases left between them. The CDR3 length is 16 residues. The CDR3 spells CASSQGFQEGANVLTF. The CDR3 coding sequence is TGCGCCAGCAGCCAAGGTTTCCAGGAAGGGGCCAACGTCCTGACTTTC.

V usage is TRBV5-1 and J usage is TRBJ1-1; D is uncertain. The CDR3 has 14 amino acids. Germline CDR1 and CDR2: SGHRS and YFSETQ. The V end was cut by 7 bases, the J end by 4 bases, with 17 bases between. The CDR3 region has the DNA TGCGCCAGCCTCCTAGGTGGCGGTAGCACTGAAGCTTTCTTT. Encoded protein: CASLLGGGSTEAFF.